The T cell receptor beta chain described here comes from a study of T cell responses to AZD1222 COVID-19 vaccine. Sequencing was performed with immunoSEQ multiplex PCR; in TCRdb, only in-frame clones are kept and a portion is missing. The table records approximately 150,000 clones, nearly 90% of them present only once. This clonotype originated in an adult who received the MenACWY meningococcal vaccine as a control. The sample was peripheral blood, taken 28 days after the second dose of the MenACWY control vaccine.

The DNA for the CDR3 is TGTGCCAGCAGTTTACGCTTCGAGAACACTGAAGCTTTCTTT. Amino acids: CASSLRFENTEAFF. The J gene is TRBJ1-1, the V gene TRBV28; D is undetermined. The V gene's germline CDR1 is MDHEN and CDR2 SYDVKM. The CDR3 contains 14 residues. Trimming removed 2 bases from V and 1 base from J, with 8 bases in between.